These T cell receptor beta chains were read from a single sample in a study of blood T cell repertoires in COVID-19. Assay: immunoSEQ multiplex PCR; the TCRdb copy retains only in-frame clones and omits some. This sample has approximately 47,000 clones, with roughly 90% found just once. The specimen sequenced was peripheral blood. These TCRs come from a man in his 70s with active COVID-19. Each CDR3 is given with its conserved first and last residue. A D gene is named only where the DNA matches it firmly. The size field is filled for only some rows; it gives once, few, many or a size class.

J gene: TRBJ1-5; clone size: NA; D gene: TRBD1; CDR3 length: 14; V gene: TRBV2; CDR3 DNA: TGTGCCAGCAGCGGACAGGGACCTAATCAGCCCCAGCATTTT; CDR3 protein: CASSGQGPNQPQHF
J gene: TRBJ2-5; clone size: once; D gene: TRBD1; CDR3 length: 14; V gene: TRBV15; CDR3 DNA: TGTGCCACCAGCAACTCCAGGGGGCGAGAGACCCAGTACTTC; CDR3 protein: CATSNSRGRETQYF
J gene: TRBJ1-3; clone size: NA; D gene: NA; CDR3 length: 13; V gene: TRBV7-9; CDR3 DNA: TGTGCCAGCAGCTTATTCGCTGGAAACACCATATATTTT; CDR3 protein: CASSLFAGNTIYF
J gene: TRBJ2-2; clone size: once; D gene: NA; CDR3 length: 15; V gene: TRBV6-5; CDR3 DNA: TGTGCCAGCAGGCCCGTTTGGGGGCGGATCGGGGAGCTGTTTTTT; CDR3 protein: CASRPVWGRIGELFF
J gene: TRBJ1-2; clone size: NA; D gene: NA; CDR3 length: 13; V gene: TRBV5-1; CDR3 DNA: TGCGCCAGCAGCTACGACACGAACTATGGCTACACCTTC; CDR3 protein: CASSYDTNYGYTF
J gene: TRBJ2-7; clone size: NA; D gene: TRBD1; CDR3 length: 14; V gene: TRBV18; CDR3 DNA: TGTGCCAGCTCACCCCAGGGGGCGGTCTACGAGCAGTACTTC; CDR3 protein: CASSPQGAVYEQYF
J gene: TRBJ1-6; clone size: NA; D gene: TRBD1; CDR3 length: 17; V gene: TRBV30; CDR3 DNA: TGTGCCTGGAGTGCCCGCAGGGGGACGGTGGATCGCTCACCCCTCCACTTT; CDR3 protein: CAWSARRGTVDRSPLHF
J gene: TRBJ1-1; clone size: NA; D gene: NA; CDR3 length: 12; V gene: TRBV12-3/TRBV12-4; CDR3 DNA: TGTGCCAGCAGAGTCAGGGTTACTGAAGCTTTCTTT; CDR3 protein: CASRVRVTEAFF
J gene: TRBJ1-2; clone size: NA; D gene: NA; CDR3 length: 13; V gene: TRBV30; CDR3 DNA: TGTGCCTGGAGTAGAGGCCAGGGTGGCGGCTACACCTTC; CDR3 protein: CAWSRGQGGGYTF
J gene: TRBJ2-3; clone size: NA; D gene: TRBD2; CDR3 length: 15; V gene: TRBV28; CDR3 DNA: TGTGCCAGCAGTTTATTTAGTAGCGGGACAGATACGCAGTATTTT; CDR3 protein: CASSLFSSGTDTQYF
J gene: TRBJ2-5; clone size: NA; D gene: TRBD2; CDR3 length: 16; V gene: TRBV30; CDR3 DNA: TGTGCCTGGAGTCTCATAGGGACTAGCGGGAAAGAGACCCAGTACTTC; CDR3 protein: CAWSLIGTSGKETQYF
J gene: TRBJ1-1; clone size: NA; D gene: NA; CDR3 length: 10; V gene: TRBV20-1; CDR3 DNA: TGCAGTGCCGCGGAGACTGAAGCTTTCTTT; CDR3 protein: CSAAETEAFF
J gene: TRBJ1-6; clone size: NA; D gene: TRBD1; CDR3 length: 16; V gene: TRBV5-3; CDR3 DNA: TGTGCCAGAAGCGTGCGGGACAGGGGAACCAATTCACCCCTCCACTTT; CDR3 protein: CARSVRDRGTNSPLHF
J gene: TRBJ2-2; clone size: NA; D gene: TRBD1; CDR3 length: 16; V gene: TRBV27; CDR3 DNA: TGTGCCAGCAGAAGGACAGGGGGTTTGGACACCGGGGAGCTGTTTTTT; CDR3 protein: CASRRTGGLDTGELFF
J gene: TRBJ2-4; clone size: NA; D gene: NA; CDR3 length: 14; V gene: TRBV24-1; CDR3 DNA: TGTGCCACCAGTGATACAAGAGCCAAAAACATTCAGTACTTC; CDR3 protein: CATSDTRAKNIQYF
J gene: TRBJ2-5; clone size: NA; D gene: TRBD2; CDR3 length: 14; V gene: TRBV5-1; CDR3 DNA: TGCGCCAGCAGCTTGAGACTAGCGGGGGGCACCCACTACTTC; CDR3 protein: CASSLRLAGGTHYF
J gene: TRBJ2-7; clone size: NA; D gene: NA; CDR3 length: 16; V gene: TRBV6-6; CDR3 DNA: TGTGCCAGCAGTTACTCGATGGCGGGAAGCTCCTACGAGCAGTACTTC; CDR3 protein: CASSYSMAGSSYEQYF
J gene: TRBJ2-7; clone size: NA; D gene: TRBD1; CDR3 length: 18; V gene: TRBV5-4; CDR3 DNA: TGTGCCAGCAGCTTGAAGTTGGGAGGGACAGGGAGTAACCACGAGCAGTACTTC; CDR3 protein: CASSLKLGGTGSNHEQYF
J gene: TRBJ1-2; clone size: NA; D gene: TRBD1; CDR3 length: 14; V gene: TRBV19; CDR3 DNA: TGTGCCAGTAGTATGCAGGGGGTATGGTATGGCTACACCTTC; CDR3 protein: CASSMQGVWYGYTF
J gene: TRBJ1-5; clone size: NA; D gene: TRBD1; CDR3 length: 18; V gene: TRBV28; CDR3 DNA: TGTGCCAGCACCCTTCCGGGACAGGAAACCTATAGCAATCAGCCCCAGCATTTT; CDR3 protein: CASTLPGQETYSNQPQHF
J gene: TRBJ2-3; clone size: NA; D gene: NA; CDR3 length: 15; V gene: TRBV5-1; CDR3 DNA: TGCGCCAGCAGCTTGGGCGGGGGCCAGGCCGATACGCAGTATTTT; CDR3 protein: CASSLGGGQADTQYF
J gene: TRBJ1-1; clone size: NA; D gene: TRBD1; CDR3 length: 16; V gene: TRBV2; CDR3 DNA: TGTGCCAGCAGTGATGCCACCGGGACAGGGGGCGTGGAAGCTTTCTTT; CDR3 protein: CASSDATGTGGVEAFF
J gene: TRBJ1-5; clone size: NA; D gene: NA; CDR3 length: 16; V gene: TRBV5-5; CDR3 DNA: TGTGCCAGCAGCTTGGCCATGGCAGTCGGCAATCAGCCCCAGCATTTT; CDR3 protein: CASSLAMAVGNQPQHF
J gene: TRBJ1-4; clone size: NA; D gene: TRBD1; CDR3 length: 15; V gene: TRBV6-1; CDR3 DNA: TGTGCCAGCAGTGACCGGGACAGGAGGAATGAAAAACTGTTTTTT; CDR3 protein: CASSDRDRRNEKLFF
J gene: TRBJ2-3; clone size: NA; D gene: TRBD1; CDR3 length: 15; V gene: TRBV27; CDR3 DNA: TGTGCCAGCAGTTTACTTGGACAGGCCACAGATACGCAGTATTTT; CDR3 protein: CASSLLGQATDTQYF
J gene: TRBJ2-2; clone size: NA; D gene: TRBD2; CDR3 length: 16; V gene: TRBV5-4; CDR3 DNA: TGTGCCAGCAGCTTGCAACTAGCGGGAGTCACCGGGGAGCTGTTTTTT; CDR3 protein: CASSLQLAGVTGELFF
J gene: TRBJ1-2; clone size: NA; D gene: TRBD1; CDR3 length: 16; V gene: TRBV4-1; CDR3 DNA: TGCGCCAGCAGCCAAGGCCGCGGACAGGGAGGCTATGGCTACACCTTC; CDR3 protein: CASSQGRGQGGYGYTF
J gene: TRBJ1-4; clone size: once; D gene: NA; CDR3 length: 16; V gene: TRBV4-3; CDR3 DNA: TGCGCCAGCAGCCACCTAAGGAGATCAACTAATGAAAAACTGTTTTTT; CDR3 protein: CASSHLRRSTNEKLFF
J gene: TRBJ2-7; clone size: NA; D gene: NA; CDR3 length: 14; V gene: TRBV5-1; CDR3 DNA: TGCGCCAGCAGCTTGCAGGGTAGCTCCTACGAGCAGTACTTC; CDR3 protein: CASSLQGSSYEQYF
J gene: TRBJ2-7; clone size: NA; D gene: TRBD2; CDR3 length: 15; V gene: TRBV28; CDR3 DNA: TGTGCCAGCAGCCTGCTGACTAGCGGGTCATACGAGCAGTACTTC; CDR3 protein: CASSLLTSGSYEQYF
J gene: TRBJ2-1; clone size: NA; D gene: TRBD2; CDR3 length: 17; V gene: TRBV7-9; CDR3 DNA: TGTGCCAGCAGCTCTCCTCCTATAGCGGGGGCTTACAATGAGCAGTTCTTC; CDR3 protein: CASSSPPIAGAYNEQFF
J gene: TRBJ1-1; clone size: NA; D gene: NA; CDR3 length: 16; V gene: TRBV11-1; CDR3 DNA: TGTGCCAGCAGCATACTCACAGGGAAAATGAACACTGAAGCTTTCTTT; CDR3 protein: CASSILTGKMNTEAFF
J gene: TRBJ1-2; clone size: NA; D gene: NA; CDR3 length: 12; V gene: TRBV7-2; CDR3 DNA: TGTGCCAGCAGCTTTAGACAGGTTGACTACACCTTC; CDR3 protein: CASSFRQVDYTF
J gene: TRBJ2-2; clone size: NA; D gene: TRBD1; CDR3 length: 15; V gene: TRBV5-1; CDR3 DNA: TGCGCCAGCAGCTTGGGGGACAGGGGGCCCGGGGAGCTGTTTTTT; CDR3 protein: CASSLGDRGPGELFF
J gene: TRBJ2-3; clone size: once; D gene: NA; CDR3 length: 14; V gene: TRBV5-5; CDR3 DNA: TGTGCCAGCAGCATCGTGACTTTGGCAGATACGCAGTATTTT; CDR3 protein: CASSIVTLADTQYF
J gene: TRBJ2-7; clone size: NA; D gene: NA; CDR3 length: 15; V gene: TRBV28; CDR3 DNA: TGTGCCAGCGCTCGAACAGGGGGGGGTTCCTACGAGCAGTACTTC; CDR3 protein: CASARTGGGSYEQYF
J gene: TRBJ2-7; clone size: NA; D gene: TRBD1; CDR3 length: 15; V gene: TRBV6-5; CDR3 DNA: TGTGCCAGCAGTCCCCAGGTCAGGGGGCTAGACGAGCAGTACTTC; CDR3 protein: CASSPQVRGLDEQYF
J gene: TRBJ1-5; clone size: NA; D gene: TRBD1; CDR3 length: 16; V gene: TRBV6-2/TRBV6-3; CDR3 DNA: TGTGCCAGCAGTTATGGGACAGGGGCGAGCAATCAGCCCCAGCATTTT; CDR3 protein: CASSYGTGASNQPQHF
J gene: TRBJ2-1; clone size: once; D gene: TRBD2; CDR3 length: 16; V gene: TRBV5-6; CDR3 DNA: TGTGCCAGCAGCTTGGTTGAGCGGGAATACCTGAATGAGCAGTTCTTC; CDR3 protein: CASSLVEREYLNEQFF
J gene: TRBJ1-2; clone size: NA; D gene: NA; CDR3 length: 14; V gene: TRBV11-2; CDR3 DNA: TGTGCCAGCAGCCCTCAGACAGTTAACTATGGCTACACCTTC; CDR3 protein: CASSPQTVNYGYTF
J gene: TRBJ1-5; clone size: NA; D gene: NA; CDR3 length: 15; V gene: TRBV7-2; CDR3 DNA: TGTGCCAGCAGCTTAGGCCAGATTAGCAATCAGCCCCAGCATTTT; CDR3 protein: CASSLGQISNQPQHF
J gene: TRBJ2-3; clone size: NA; D gene: NA; CDR3 length: 14; V gene: TRBV9; CDR3 DNA: TGTGCCAGCAGCGTAGTGGGCTGGGCAGATACGCAGTATTTT; CDR3 protein: CASSVVGWADTQYF
J gene: TRBJ2-1; clone size: NA; D gene: NA; CDR3 length: 11; V gene: TRBV10-3; CDR3 DNA: TGTGCCATCAAATCCGCGGTTGAGCAGTTCTTC; CDR3 protein: CAIKSAVEQFF
J gene: TRBJ2-3; clone size: NA; D gene: NA; CDR3 length: 15; V gene: TRBV6-2/TRBV6-3; CDR3 DNA: TGTGCCAGCAGTTACGGTCTAGTTAGTACAGATACGCAGTATTTT; CDR3 protein: CASSYGLVSTDTQYF
J gene: TRBJ2-2; clone size: NA; D gene: TRBD1; CDR3 length: 12; V gene: TRBV15; CDR3 DNA: TGTGCCACCAGGACAGGGGGCGGGGAGCTGTTTTTT; CDR3 protein: CATRTGGGELFF
J gene: TRBJ1-2; clone size: few; D gene: NA; CDR3 length: 13; V gene: TRBV19; CDR3 DNA: TGTGCCAGTAGTATATTAGCTCGCGGCGGCTACACCTTC; CDR3 protein: CASSILARGGYTF
J gene: TRBJ2-1; clone size: NA; D gene: TRBD2; CDR3 length: 15; V gene: TRBV2; CDR3 DNA: TGTGCCAGCAGTGGGGAACTAGCGGGTATCAATGAGCAGTTCTTC; CDR3 protein: CASSGELAGINEQFF
J gene: TRBJ1-5; clone size: NA; D gene: NA; CDR3 length: 12; V gene: TRBV18; CDR3 DNA: TGTGCCAGCTCACCACCAGGGGAGCCCCAGCATTTT; CDR3 protein: CASSPPGEPQHF
J gene: TRBJ1-2; clone size: NA; D gene: NA; CDR3 length: 16; V gene: TRBV4-1; CDR3 DNA: TGCGCCAGCAGCCAAGAATCGTCCGGGAGGGGCTGGGGCTACACCTTC; CDR3 protein: CASSQESSGRGWGYTF
J gene: TRBJ2-5; clone size: once; D gene: NA; CDR3 length: 14; V gene: TRBV13; CDR3 DNA: TGTGCCAGCAGCTCGGACGGAGGGCGAGAGACCCAGTACTTC; CDR3 protein: CASSSDGGRETQYF
J gene: TRBJ2-3; clone size: once; D gene: NA; CDR3 length: 15; V gene: TRBV2; CDR3 DNA: TGTGCCAGCAGTGAAGCCAGGGTGGGCACAGATACGCAGTATTTT; CDR3 protein: CASSEARVGTDTQYF
J gene: TRBJ2-5; clone size: NA; D gene: TRBD2; CDR3 length: 13; V gene: TRBV27; CDR3 DNA: TGTGCCAGTCGGCGCGGGGGGAGAGAGACCCAGTACTTC; CDR3 protein: CASRRGGRETQYF
J gene: TRBJ2-7; clone size: NA; D gene: TRBD2; CDR3 length: 15; V gene: TRBV6-2/TRBV6-3; CDR3 DNA: TGTGCCAGCAGTTACTCTGGGACTAGCGGTTACGAGCAGTACTTC; CDR3 protein: CASSYSGTSGYEQYF